Each of the 18 T cell receptor beta chains below was sequenced from the same sample in a study of T cells in Graves' hyperthyroidism and ophthalmopathy (dated by TCRdb to between 2019 and 2020). Libraries came from multiplex PCR. Sequencing was carried out with an Illumina HiSeq 2000. The TCR beta CDR3 regions were amplified from RNA transcripts. The TCR CDR3 was subjected to a first round of RT-PCR using the HTBI primer set and the Qiagen OneStep RT-PCR kit. Using fastp trimming at Q25 and MiXCR clonotype assembly, TCRdb reanalyzed the public sequencing data and kept in-frame beta chains. Every distinct CDR3 protein forms one entry, paired with its most common genes and DNA. This sample holds hundreds of thousands of distinct CDR3 sequences; roughly 16% were observed only once. The ten top clones hold 3.5% to 4% of the sample. The sequencing sample was made of blood. These receptors were obtained from a woman aged 25 to 39 with Graves' hyperthyroidism.

The J gene is TRBJ2-4, the V gene TRBV19, with TRBD1 matching 9 bases. Germline V gene lookup returns CDR1 LNHDA and CDR2 SQIVND (reference sequence). V shed 5 bases and J 8 bases; nucleotides not matched to a gene: 13. CDR3 length: 16 residues. CDR3: CASSPYAGTGRYIQYF. In DNA form, the CDR3 reads TGTGCCAGTAGTCCATACGCCGGGACAGGGAGGTACATTCAGTACTTC.

Many counts were recorded for this clonotype. This chain links TRBV2 with TRBJ1-1; TRBD1 matches at 9 bases. With 4 bases clipped from V and 8 bases from J, the junction kept 5 bases outside the gene matches. Germline-derived CDR1 and CDR2 are SNHLY and FYNNEI. CDR3 length: 13 amino acids. In nucleotides, the CDR3 is TGTGCCAGCAGTGTAAGGGACAGGGTGGAAGCTTTCTTT. Translation: CASSVRDRVEAFF.

There are many counts of this clonotype. The CDR3 DNA sequence: TGTGCCAGCAGTTCAACCGGGACGGGACGGAATGAGCAGTTCTTC. Its protein is CASSSTGTGRNEQFF. This rearrangement joins TRBV28 to TRBJ2-1; possibly TRBD1 or TRBD2 for D (5 bases each). The CDR3 covers 15 residues. The V gene's germline CDR1 is MDHEN and CDR2 SYDVKM. V was shortened by 4 bases and J by 7 bases, with 17 bases between the two germline ends.

In this sample, this clonotype turned up a few times. The genes are TRBV2 and TRBJ1-4; 8 bases match TRBD1. Germline V lookup: CDR1 SNHLY, CDR2 FYNNEI. The CDR3 has 13 residues. The ends lost 5 bases at V and 8 bases at J; junction bases unmatched: 4. The CDR3 sequence is CASSRGDREKLFF. Here the CDR3 DNA reads TGTGCCAGCAGTCGTGGGGACAGGGAAAAACTGTTTTTT.

This clonotype has ten or more counts. V gene TRBV24-1 combines with J gene TRBJ2-1; D gene unclear. The CDR3 covers 14 residues. V was pared by 1 base and J by 3 bases, with 6 bases between. CDR1 KGHDR and CDR2 SFDVKD come from the germline V gene. CDR3 protein: CATSDFDGYNEQFF. The DNA for the CDR3 is TGTGCCACCAGTGATTTCGACGGCTACAATGAGCAGTTCTTC.

This sequence joins TRBV4-1 and TRBJ1-6; D call uncertain. The V end lost 4 bases, the J end lost 8 bases, and 9 bases lay between the germline ends. The CDR3 has 13 residues. Germline V gene data show CDR1 as MGHRA and CDR2 as YSYEKL. The CDR3 bases are TGCGCCAGCAGCCTCCACAGTGATTCACCCCTCCACTTT. It codes for CASSLHSDSPLHF.

This clonotype showed up just a few times. The CDR3 sequence is CASSLDRGWQYF. As DNA, the CDR3 is TGTGCCAGCAGCTTAGACAGGGGTTGGCAGTACTTC. The chain is built from TRBV7-2 and TRBJ2-7; TRBD1 matches at 7 bases. V lost 1 base, J lost 9 bases, and 3 bases stayed unmatched. The CDR3 loop spans 12 amino acids. Germline lookup yields CDR1 SGHTA and CDR2 FQGNSA. Filled out from reference TRBV7-2 and TRBJ2-7, the complete variable domain reads GAGVSQSPSNKVTEKGKDVELRCDPISGHTALYWYRQSLGQGLEFLIYFQGNSAPDKSGLPSDRFSAERTGGSVSTLTIQRTQQEDSAVYLCASSLDRGWQYFGPGTRLTVT.

This clonotype was seen a handful of times. The chain is built from TRBV28 and TRBJ1-5; D remains ambiguous. V lost 10 bases and J 0 bases, leaving 16 bases between the germline ends. Germline V gene data show CDR1 as MDHEN and CDR2 as SYDVKM. This CDR3 region has 15 residues. In DNA form, the CDR3 reads TGTGCCACCAGGAGGCAGCCACATAGCAATCAGCCCCAGCATTTT. Residues: CATRRQPHSNQPQHF.

This clonotype was counted a few times. The chain couples TRBV28 to TRBJ2-7; 12 nucleotides match TRBD2. This CDR3 has 19 amino acids. The junction had 17 bases not matched to a gene; V was cut back by 3 bases and J by 5 bases. CDR1 is MDHEN, CDR2 SYDVKM, per germline. This CDR3 reads CASSFSLGTRLAGADEQYF. As DNA, the CDR3 is TGTGCCAGCAGTTTTTCTTTGGGGACCCGACTAGCGGGAGCGGACGAGCAGTACTTC.

This clonotype was seen a handful of times. This chain links TRBV30 with TRBJ1-6, with D tentatively TRBD1 (5 bases). Trimming left V 2 bases short and J 7 bases short, with 12 bases between. This CDR3 is built from 14 residues. Per the germline V gene, CDR1 is GTSNPN and CDR2 is SVGIG (reference sequence). The CDR3 protein is CAWSWSGKNSPLHF. The CDR3 DNA sequence: TGTGCCTGGAGTTGGTCAGGGAAAAATTCACCCCTCCACTTT.

This clonotype came up once. The CDR3 DNA follows: TGTGCCAGTAGGGCGACTAGCGGGAGTCGGTCCTACAATGAGCAGTTCTTC. Translated, it gives CASRATSGSRSYNEQFF. The chain joins TRBV19 to TRBJ2-1, with 12 bases identical to TRBD2. The CDR3 totals 17 residues. Unmatched junction bases numbered 7, after V lost 6 bases and J lost 1 base. The germline V gene has CDR1 LNHDA and CDR2 SQIVND (reference sequence).

At least ten counts were recorded for this clonotype. The gene calls are TRBV5-1 and TRBJ1-2, with D possibly being TRBD1 (5 bases). The germline V gene encodes CDR1 SGHRS and CDR2 YFSETQ. This CDR3 spans 16 amino acids. V lost 0 bases and J 5 bases, leaving 17 bases between the germline ends. CDR3 nucleotides: TGCGCCAGCAGCTTGGATGGGACGCAAAGTTCTTATGGCTACACCTTC. Amino acid sequence: CASSLDGTQSSYGYTF.

Concerning this clonotype itself: Being one base from a much bigger clone, this may be a read error. The gene calls are TRBV18 and TRBJ2-1; 9 bases fit TRBD2. Germline-derived CDR1 and CDR2 are KGHSH and LQKENI. This CDR3 has 14 amino acids. V was pared by 2 bases and J by 7 bases, with 3 bases of the junction left unmatched. For the CDR3, the DNA is TGTGCCAGCTCACCAGCGGGAGGGGCTAATGAGCAGTTCTTC. Translation: CASSPAGGANEQFF.

This clonotype showed up just a few times. The chain recombines TRBV2 with TRBJ2-5; TRBD2 matches at 8 bases. With V trimmed by 2 bases and J by 4 bases, 6 bases remained unmatched. This CDR3 region has 15 residues. Per the germline V gene, CDR1 is SNHLY and CDR2 is FYNNEI. In nucleotides, the CDR3 is TGTGCCAGCAGTGAATGGCGGGGGGCCGGAGAGACCCAGTACTTC. This encodes CASSEWRGAGETQYF.

This sequence joins TRBV9 and TRBJ2-3; TRBD1 aligns across 8 bases. Trimming at V came to 4 bases and at J to 1 base, leaving 8 bases not matched to a gene. The CDR3 extends over 16 amino acids. Germline loops: CDR1 SGDLS, CDR2 YYNGEE. CDR3 DNA sequence: TGTGCCAGCAGCTCAAGATGGGGACAGGGCACAGATACGCAGTATTTT. It translates to CASSSRWGQGTDTQYF.

This clonotype was detected many times. This chain connects TRBV30 to TRBJ2-4; D may be TRBD1 (5 bases). Trimming shortened V by 2 bases and J by 1 base, and 15 bases separated the two germline ends. The CDR3 sequence is 16 residues long. CDR1 and CDR2 from the germline V gene are GTSNPN and SVGIG (reference sequence). The chain's CDR3 is CAWSPPQVKAKNIQYF. The CDR3 DNA reads as TGTGCCTGGAGTCCACCACAGGTGAAGGCCAAAAACATTCAGTACTTC. Filled out from reference TRBV30 and TRBJ2-4, the complete variable domain reads SQTIHQWPATLVQPVGSPLSLECTVEGTSNPNLYWYRQAAGRGLQLLFYSVGIGQISSEVPQNLSASRPQDRQFILSSKKLLLSDSGFYLCAWSPPQVKAKNIQYFGAGTRLSVL.

This CDR3 reads CASSPLGSKGSEAFF. DNA for the CDR3: TGTGCCAGCAGTCCCTTGGGGTCAAAGGGATCTGAAGCTTTCTTT. This chain links TRBV12-3 or TRBV12-4 with TRBJ1-1; D remains ambiguous. The CDR3 extends over 15 amino acids. V was cut by 5 bases and J by 6 bases, with 19 bases left in between.

This chain connects TRBV5-4 to TRBJ2-7, with 9 bases fitting TRBD2. V dropped 0 bases and J dropped 3; count of bases not matched to a gene: 4. This CDR3 is built from 15 residues. Germline lookup yields CDR1 SGHNT and CDR2 YYREEE (reference sequence). Here the CDR3 DNA reads TGTGCCAGCAGCTTGGGGACTAGCGCTCACTACGAGCAGTACTTC. Translating gives CASSLGTSAHYEQYF.